The clone carrying this T cell receptor (beta chain) was observed a single time. Its antigen is currently unknown. The sample belongs to a study of shared clonotypes between healthy human individuals. Whole-study context: A donor's plate count was three for CD4 naive and three for CD4 memory; CD8 naive had two and CD8 memory one.

Regarding the study as a whole: Genetic and exposure-history diversity was limited by the small donor number.

Germline V gene lookup returns CDR1 MGHRA and CDR2 YSYEKL. This CDR3 region has 15 residues. V was cut by 8 bases and J by 7 bases, with 20 bases left in between. Nashville, Tennessee was home to all donors, each a Caucasian adult. DNA at 200 ng, 25,000 to 30,000 T cell genomes, went into sorted-subset replicate PCRs. TCRdb's table, derived via immunoSEQ multiplex PCR, lists solely in-frame clones and lacks some. The sample lists 2 million or so clones, 90% to 95% occurring once. The sequence derives from a man aged 18-30 years in good health. The sequencing input was naive CD4+ T cells sorted from blood. Subset of the sample: CD45RA+ positively selected. The V call is TRBV4-1, the J call TRBJ2-2; possible D gene TRBD2, 6 bases. Here the CDR3 reads CASAGLDWRDGELFF. CDR3 coding DNA: TGCGCCAGCGCTGGGTTGGACTGGCGGGACGGGGAGCTGTTTTTT.